A few counts support the clone carrying this T cell receptor (beta chain). This record comes from a study of T-cell reconstitution after alpha-beta-depleted transplantation in children. Unique molecular identifiers were incorporated when the TCRbeta library was constructed. TCRdb redid the calling of the PCR reads with MiXCR, one entry per CDR3 protein. The table shows hundreds of thousands of distinct CDR3 sequences, with 10% to 15% occurring only once. The CDR3 is 14 residues long. The V gene end was trimmed by 11 bases and the J gene end by 8 bases; junction bases not matched to a gene: 15. Germline CDR1 reads MDHEN; CDR2 reads SYDVKM.

Sequencing used PBMCs, mostly from graft donor cells, obtained 360 days after TCRalphabeta/CD19-depleted stem cell transplant. The rearrangement links TRBV28 to TRBJ1-2; 9 bases are shared with TRBD1. The sequence derives from a male patient younger than 18 who had a stem cell transplant for acute myeloid leukemia, so the T cells may come from the graft donor. The DNA for the CDR3 is TGTGCCTCCCTTCCAGGGACAGGGATTGTGGGCTACACCTTC. Protein product: CASLPGTGIVGYTF.